This T cell receptor beta chain appears in the sequencing data of a study of T cells in Graves' hyperthyroidism and ophthalmopathy. General study results and limits: Model-based prediction identified ophthalmopathy a median 6.5 months prior to its onset. A model using 13 V-J features told ophthalmopathy apart from stable hyperthyroidism. Within blood appeared most thyroid clonotypes that had expanded above 0.001.

Hyperthyroidism had been newly diagnosed in patients aged 18 to 65, and its duration was under 2 months. RNA transcripts yielded amplified TCR beta CDR3 regions. RT-PCR in the first round (using the HTBI primer set) targeted the TCR CDR3. TCRdb independently ran MiXCR on the multiplex PCR reads; one entry per CDR3 protein. This sample yields fewer than 600,000 distinct CDR3 sequences, of which 12% to 15% are seen a single time; around 14% belongs to the top ten. From germline, CDR1 is LNHDA and CDR2 SQIVND (reference sequence). The junction had 12 bases not matched to a gene; V was cut back by 5 bases and J by 6 bases. The CDR3 loop spans 15 amino acids. Of note for this clonotype: The antigen remains undetermined.

The genes are TRBV19 and TRBJ1-1; 7 nucleotides match TRBD1. The source is a woman in her thirties or forties with Graves' hyperthyroidism. Sequencing used blood. The CDR3 reads CASSVAGTELAEAFF. DNA for the CDR3: TGTGCCAGTAGTGTGGCCGGGACAGAGCTCGCTGAAGCTTTCTTT.